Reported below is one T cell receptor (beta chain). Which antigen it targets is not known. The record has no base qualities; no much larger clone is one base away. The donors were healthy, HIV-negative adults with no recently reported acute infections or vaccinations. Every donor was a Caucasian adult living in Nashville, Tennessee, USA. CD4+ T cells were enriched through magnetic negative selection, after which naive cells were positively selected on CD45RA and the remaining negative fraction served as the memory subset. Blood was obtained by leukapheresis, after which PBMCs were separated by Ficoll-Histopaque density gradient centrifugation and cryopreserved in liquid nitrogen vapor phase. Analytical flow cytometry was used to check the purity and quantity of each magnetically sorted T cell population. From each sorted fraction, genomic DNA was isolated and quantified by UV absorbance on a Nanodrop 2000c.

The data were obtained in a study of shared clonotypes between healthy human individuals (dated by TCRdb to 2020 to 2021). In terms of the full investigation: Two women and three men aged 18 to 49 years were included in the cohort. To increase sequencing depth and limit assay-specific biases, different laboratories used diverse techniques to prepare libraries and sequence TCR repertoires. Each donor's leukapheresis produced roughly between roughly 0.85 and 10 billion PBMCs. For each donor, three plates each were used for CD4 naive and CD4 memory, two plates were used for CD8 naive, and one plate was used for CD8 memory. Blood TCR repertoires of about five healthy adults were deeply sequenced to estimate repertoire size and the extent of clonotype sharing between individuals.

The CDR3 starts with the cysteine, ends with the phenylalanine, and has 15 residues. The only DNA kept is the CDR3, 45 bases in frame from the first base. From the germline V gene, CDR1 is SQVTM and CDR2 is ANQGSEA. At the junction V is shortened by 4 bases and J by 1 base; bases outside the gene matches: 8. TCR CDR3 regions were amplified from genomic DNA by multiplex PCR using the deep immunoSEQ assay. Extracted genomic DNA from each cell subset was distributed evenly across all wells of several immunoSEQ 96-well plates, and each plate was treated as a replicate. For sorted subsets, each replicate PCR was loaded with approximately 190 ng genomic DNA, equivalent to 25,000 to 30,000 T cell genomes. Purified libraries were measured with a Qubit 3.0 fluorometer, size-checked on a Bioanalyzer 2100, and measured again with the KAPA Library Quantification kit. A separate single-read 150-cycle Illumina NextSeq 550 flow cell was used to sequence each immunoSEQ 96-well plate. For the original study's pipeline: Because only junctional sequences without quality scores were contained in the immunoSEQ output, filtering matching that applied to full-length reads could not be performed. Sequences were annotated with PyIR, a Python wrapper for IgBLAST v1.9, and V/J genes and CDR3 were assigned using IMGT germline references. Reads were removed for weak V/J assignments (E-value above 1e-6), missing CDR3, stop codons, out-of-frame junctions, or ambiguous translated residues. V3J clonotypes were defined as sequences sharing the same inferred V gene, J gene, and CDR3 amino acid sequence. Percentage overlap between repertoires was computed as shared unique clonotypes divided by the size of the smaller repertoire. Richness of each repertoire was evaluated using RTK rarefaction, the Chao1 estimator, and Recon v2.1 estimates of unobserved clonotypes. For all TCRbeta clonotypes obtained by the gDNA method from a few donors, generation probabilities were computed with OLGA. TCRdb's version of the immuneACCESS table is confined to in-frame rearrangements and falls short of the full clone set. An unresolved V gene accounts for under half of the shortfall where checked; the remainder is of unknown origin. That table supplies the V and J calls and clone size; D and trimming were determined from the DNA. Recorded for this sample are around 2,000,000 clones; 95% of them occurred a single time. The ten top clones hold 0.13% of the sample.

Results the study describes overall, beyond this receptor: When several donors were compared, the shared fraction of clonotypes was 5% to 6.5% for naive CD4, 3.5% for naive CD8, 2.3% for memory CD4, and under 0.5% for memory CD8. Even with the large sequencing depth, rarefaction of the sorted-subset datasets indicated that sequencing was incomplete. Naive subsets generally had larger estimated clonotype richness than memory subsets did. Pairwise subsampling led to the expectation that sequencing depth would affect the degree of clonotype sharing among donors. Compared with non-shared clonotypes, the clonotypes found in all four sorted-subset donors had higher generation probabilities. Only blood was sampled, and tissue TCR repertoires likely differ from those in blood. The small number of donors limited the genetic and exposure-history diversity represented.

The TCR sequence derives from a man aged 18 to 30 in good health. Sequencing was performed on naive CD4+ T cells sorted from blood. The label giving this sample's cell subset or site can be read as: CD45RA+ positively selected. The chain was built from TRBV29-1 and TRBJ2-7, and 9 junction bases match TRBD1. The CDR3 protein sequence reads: CSVGDSGTGSYEQYF. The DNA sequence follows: TGCAGCGTTGGAGACTCCGGGACAGGGTCCTACGAGCAGTACTTC.